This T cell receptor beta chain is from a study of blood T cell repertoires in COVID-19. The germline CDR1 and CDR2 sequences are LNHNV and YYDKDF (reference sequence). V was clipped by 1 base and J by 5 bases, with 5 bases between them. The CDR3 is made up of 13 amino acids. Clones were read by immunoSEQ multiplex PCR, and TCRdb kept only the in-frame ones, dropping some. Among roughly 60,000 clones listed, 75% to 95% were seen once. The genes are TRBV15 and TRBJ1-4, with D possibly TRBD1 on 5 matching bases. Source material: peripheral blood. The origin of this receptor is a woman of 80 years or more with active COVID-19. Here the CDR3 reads CATSRGGNEKLFF. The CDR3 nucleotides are TGTGCCACCAGCAGAGGGGGCAATGAAAAACTGTTTTTT.